This T cell receptor (beta chain) was captured by sequencing in a study of blood T cell repertoires in COVID-19. Looking at the study overall: Sources were T cells, B-cell-depleted T cells, or PBMCs; the material itself was cDNA or gDNA.

The protocol was immunoSEQ multiplex PCR, while the TCRdb copy is restricted to in-frame clones and leaves out a portion. Altogether 64,000 or so clones are present, roughly 93% being singletons, with the ten largest covering 1.6%. Germline loops: CDR1 MNHEY, CDR2 SVGAGI. The junction had 10 bases not matched to a gene; V was cut back by 9 bases and J by 7 bases. This CDR3 is 14 amino acids long. This clone appeared once. The sequenced sample consisted of peripheral blood. The receptor was isolated from a human donor in a cohort sampled during active COVID-19. This chain connects TRBV6-5 to TRBJ2-2, with 8 bases aligning to TRBD1. The DNA of the CDR3 is TGTGCCAGTTCCCGGTCCAGGGGGCGCGGGGAGCTGTTTTTT. Amino acids: CASSRSRGRGELFF.